A single sample gave rise to the 3 T cell receptor beta chains below, sequenced in a study of blood T cell repertoires in COVID-19. TCRdb's copy holds only in-frame clones and misses some; the assay was immunoSEQ multiplex PCR. The sample has 90,000 to 100,000 clones; over 70% are singletons. Sequences were obtained from peripheral blood. The receptors come from a man aged 65 to 79 with acute or convalescent COVID-19.

The V call is TRBV6-5, the J call TRBJ2-2, with TRBD1 matching over 9 bases. The trim removed 6 bases at V and 6 bases at J, leaving 2 bases unmatched. The CDR3 has 13 residues. From germline, CDR1 is MNHEY and CDR2 SVGAGI. Here the CDR3 reads CASSNRGPGELFF. The CDR3 nucleotides are TGTGCCAGCAGCAACAGGGGGCCCGGGGAGCTGTTTTTT.

This rearrangement joins TRBV11-2 to TRBJ2-7, with D tentatively TRBD2 (6 bases). V was pared by 1 base and J by 0 bases, with 10 bases between. This CDR3 contains 15 residues. CDR1 is SGHAT and CDR2 is FQNNGV in the germline V gene. The CDR3 spells CASSLGAGPSYEQYF. The CDR3 DNA sequence: TGTGCCAGCAGCTTAGGGGCGGGACCCTCCTACGAGCAGTACTTC.

The chain carries TRBV7-2 and TRBJ2-7; 7 nucleotides match TRBD1. V dropped 5 bases and J dropped 5; count of bases not matched to a gene: 9. This CDR3 spans 14 amino acids. Germline assignment: CDR1 SGHTA and CDR2 FQGNSA. CDR3 sequence reads: CASSPTWGQNEQYF. The DNA for the CDR3 is TGTGCCAGCAGCCCGACCTGGGGACAGAACGAGCAGTACTTC.